Listed below are T cell receptor beta chains from one sample, sequenced in a study of early T cells in non-severe SARS-CoV-2 infection. TCRdb analysed the 5' RACE reads with MiXCR anew, one entry per CDR3 protein. The data show approximately 23,000 distinct CDR3 sequences, almost 4.5% seen once. The specimen was whole blood. These receptors originate from an adult who was a healthcare worker with PCR-confirmed SARS-CoV-2 infection or an uninfected control (not recorded which). Each CDR3 is given with its conserved first and last residue. The D gene is left open where the match is weak. Rows give clone size only sometimes, using once, few, many, or a class for an expanded clone.

d_gene	v_gene	abundance	j_gene	CDR3aa	CDR3nt
TRBD1	TRBV3-1	many	TRBJ2-7	CASSPRRGLYYEQYF	TGTGCCAGCAGCCCCCGCAGGGGGCTATACTACGAGCAGTACTTC
TRBD2	TRBV10-2	medium-sized	TRBJ2-1	CASSESRGTSDSLGQFF	TGCGCCAGCAGTGAGTCGAGGGGGACTAGCGACTCCCTGGGGCAGTTCTTC
NA	TRBV3-1	many	TRBJ1-5	CASSHLGGNQPQHF	TGTGCCAGCAGCCATTTAGGGGGTAATCAGCCCCAGCATTTT
TRBD2	TRBV4-3	many	TRBJ2-7	CASSQQGGVDEQYF	TGCGCCAGCAGCCAGCAGGGAGGGGTAGACGAGCAGTACTTC
TRBD1	TRBV24-1	many	TRBJ2-1	CATSDFLSRDRGGEQFF	TGTGCCACCAGTGATTTCCTTAGCCGGGACAGGGGTGGAGAGCAGTTCTTC
TRBD1	TRBV12-3/TRBV12-4	few	TRBJ1-4	CASSWTGRGEKLFF	TGTGCCAGCAGTTGGACAGGTCGGGGTGAAAAACTGTTTTTT
TRBD1	TRBV9	NA	TRBJ2-5	CASSGTGVWQETQYF	TGTGCCAGCAGCGGTACAGGGGTTTGGCAAGAGACCCAGTACTTC
NA	TRBV30	many	TRBJ2-5	CAWSASQETQYF	TGTGCCTGGAGTGCCAGTCAGGAGACCCAGTACTTC
NA	TRBV6-6	few	TRBJ1-1	CASSYSTVSEAFF	TGTGCCAGCAGTTACTCGACCGTGTCTGAAGCTTTCTTT
TRBD1	TRBV7-9	many	TRBJ1-1	CASSSGTGGDDTEAFF	TGTGCCAGCAGTTCCGGGACAGGGGGCGACGACACTGAAGCTTTCTTT
NA	TRBV7-9	many	TRBJ1-4	CASSTDSKANEKLFF	TGTGCCAGCAGCACGGACAGTAAGGCTAATGAAAAACTGTTTTTT
TRBD1	TRBV20-1	many	TRBJ1-2	CSARVETGDYGYTF	TGCAGTGCTAGAGTTGAGACAGGGGACTATGGCTACACCTTC
NA	TRBV7-9	many	TRBJ1-2	CASSSLAGASGYGYTF	TGTGCCAGCAGCTCCTTGGCCGGGGCTAGTGGCTATGGCTACACCTTC
NA	TRBV5-1	few	TRBJ1-6	CASSFSGDNSPLHF	TGCGCCAGCAGCTTCTCAGGGGATAATTCACCCCTCCACTTT
NA	TRBV24-1	many	TRBJ1-2	CATSEPGELGYTF	TGTGCCACCAGTGAACCCGGAGAGCTTGGCTACACCTTC
NA	TRBV7-9	few	TRBJ1-6	CASSLSWGPPDSPLHF	TGTGCCAGCAGCTTGAGTTGGGGCCCCCCAGATTCACCCCTCCACTTT
NA	TRBV5-1	many	TRBJ1-3	CASSWGPTGLTSSGNTIYF	TGCGCCAGCAGCTGGGGACCGACAGGCCTCACCAGCTCTGGAAACACCATATATTTT
NA	TRBV20-1	many	TRBJ1-1	CSAWATNTEAFF	TGCAGTGCCTGGGCAACCAACACTGAAGCTTTCTTT
NA	TRBV7-9	NA	TRBJ2-7	CASSLDPDHYEQYF	TGTGCCAGCAGCTTAGATCCAGACCACTACGAGCAGTACTTC
NA	TRBV18	many	TRBJ1-2	CASSPSAQLTNYGYTF	TGTGCCAGCTCACCATCGGCACAGCTGACTAACTATGGCTACACCTTC
TRBD2	TRBV30	many	TRBJ2-3	CASSGYSTDTQYF	TGTGCCTCTAGCGGGTATAGCACAGATACGCAGTATTTT
NA	TRBV6-6	many	TRBJ2-7	CASSYSKVYEQYF	TGTGCCAGCAGTTACTCGAAGGTATACGAGCAGTACTTC
NA	TRBV7-9	few	TRBJ2-3	CASSLAALPDTQYF	TGTGCCAGCAGCTTAGCGGCCCTTCCAGATACGCAGTATTTT
NA	TRBV12-3/TRBV12-4	NA	TRBJ1-1	CVSSLDSTTEAFF	TGTGTCAGCAGTTTAGACTCGACCACTGAAGCTTTCTTT
TRBD1	TRBV12-3/TRBV12-4	many	TRBJ1-2	CASSPSMDRNYGYTF	TGTGCCAGCAGTCCGTCTATGGACAGGAACTATGGCTACACCTTC
NA	TRBV6-5	many	TRBJ2-3	CASSYYSRSTDTQYF	TGTGCCAGCAGTTACTATAGCAGGAGCACAGATACGCAGTATTTT
NA	TRBV2	many	TRBJ1-1	CASTEGGNTEAFF	TGTGCCAGCACCGAGGGGGGAAACACTGAAGCTTTCTTT
TRBD1	TRBV20-1	many	TRBJ1-1	CSAPGQGDTEAFF	TGCAGTGCTCCGGGACAGGGGGACACTGAAGCTTTCTTT
NA	TRBV7-6	many	TRBJ2-1	CASSFDIYNEQFF	TGTGCCAGCAGCTTCGACATATACAATGAGCAGTTCTTC
NA	TRBV7-3	many	TRBJ2-3	CASSPQLGSADTQYF	TGTGCCAGCAGCCCGCAACTAGGAAGCGCAGATACGCAGTATTTT
NA	TRBV10-3	many	TRBJ2-7	CAIRLGTVDSYEQYF	TGTGCCATCAGACTCGGGACGGTGGACTCCTACGAGCAGTACTTC
TRBD1	TRBV19	many	TRBJ1-5	CASSTTGTGNSNQPQHF	TGTGCCAGTAGTACTACCGGGACAGGTAATAGCAATCAGCCCCAGCATTTT
TRBD2	TRBV19	many	TRBJ2-3	CASSGLAATDTQYF	TGTGCCAGTAGCGGACTAGCGGCCACAGATACGCAGTATTTT
NA	TRBV6-5	many	TRBJ2-2	CASTTRKQTGELFF	TGTGCCAGCACCACCAGGAAACAGACCGGGGAGCTGTTTTTT
TRBD1	TRBV20-1	many	TRBJ1-2	CSARTGTGPYGYTF	TGCAGTGCTAGAACCGGGACAGGGCCCTATGGCTACACCTTC
NA	TRBV7-9	many	TRBJ1-1	CASSLDQGNTEAFF	TGTGCCAGCAGCCTTGATCAGGGGAACACTGAAGCTTTCTTT
NA	TRBV6-2/TRBV6-3	many	TRBJ2-1	CASSYSAERGEQFF	TGTGCCAGCAGTTACTCAGCCGAGAGGGGCGAGCAGTTCTTC
NA	TRBV5-5	many	TRBJ1-6	CASSLGLGNSPLHF	TGTGCCAGCAGCTTGGGGCTCGGTAATTCACCCCTCCACTTT
NA	TRBV5-5	many	TRBJ1-1	CASSLGPTNTEAFF	TGTGCCAGCAGCTTAGGACCTACGAACACTGAAGCTTTCTTT
NA	TRBV28	few	TRBJ2-7	CASSFRGQKSYEQYF	TGTGCCAGCAGTTTTAGGGGACAAAAGTCCTACGAGCAGTACTTC
NA	TRBV20-1	many	TRBJ1-2	CSARVQGRDGYTF	TGCAGTGCTAGAGTGCAGGGGAGGGATGGCTACACCTTC